Listed here are 8 T cell receptor beta chains from one sample, sequenced in a study of beta chain features in type 1 diabetes (dated by TCRdb to 2017 to 2018). Receptor libraries were prepared by the immunoSEQ multiplex PCR assay. The entire isolated RNA was reverse transcribed using the High Capacity cDNA Reverse Transcription Kit, and thus expressed TCRB transcripts were sequenced. Drawn from immuneACCESS, this table holds only the in-frame rearrangements with V and J called that TCRdb kept. Clones are partly lost; checked studies trace under half to an unresolved V gene and leave the rest unexplained. In all, the sample holds hundreds of thousands of clones, and roughly 16% of those were seen once. The ten largest make up about 0.093% of the sample. Sample: naive CD4+ T cells from blood. The sample's cell subset or site label is to be understood as: true naive CD4+ T cells. These receptors all come from a man between 18 and 29 years old in good health.

This clone showed up just once. The rearrangement joins TRBV5-6 to TRBJ1-5; D ambiguous. The germline V and J ends were trimmed by 2 bases and 2 bases, with 11 bases remaining between them. Germline CDR1 is SGHDT and CDR2 is YYEEEE. This CDR3 has 15 residues. The CDR3 nucleotides read TGTGCCAGCAGCTTACGGACGAACGGCAATCAGCCCCAGCATTTT. This gives the protein CASSLRTNGNQPQHF. The full variable domain, its missing parts supplied by reference TRBV5-6 and TRBJ1-5, is DAGVTQSPTHLIKTRGQQVTLRCSPKSGHDTVSWYQQALGQGPQFIFQYYEEEERQRGNFPDRFSGHQFPNYSSELNVNALLLGDSALYLCASSLRTNGNQPQHFGDGTRLSIL.

The V gene is TRBV14, the J gene TRBJ2-1, with D possibly being TRBD1 or TRBD2 (5 bases each). Trimming stripped 1 base from V and 5 bases from J, with 12 bases between. CDR3 size: 15 residues. Germline V gene lookup returns CDR1 SGHDN and CDR2 FVKESK. The CDR3 DNA follows: TGTGCCAGCAGCCAAGCTGGGACCGCGGACAATGAGCAGTTCTTC. The encoded protein is CASSQAGTADNEQFF.

This clone was observed a few times. The chain couples TRBV7-9 to TRBJ2-3; D is undetermined. The V gene's germline CDR1 is SEHNR and CDR2 FQNEAQ (reference sequence). The V gene lost 2 bases and the J gene lost 5 bases, with 8 bases spanning the gap. CDR3 size: 13 residues. CDR3 sequence reads: CASSLTPGDTQYF. The CDR3 DNA reads TGTGCCAGCAGCTTAACCCCCGGAGATACGCAGTATTTT.

This clone appeared a few times. This chain joins TRBV11-2 and TRBJ2-3; D is possibly TRBD1 (6 bases). The length of the CDR3 is 16 residues. Trimming pared 5 bases from V and 5 bases from J, leaving 20 bases between. The V gene's germline CDR1 is SGHAT and CDR2 FQNNGV. CDR3 region: CASSPLWGPLGDTQYF. The CDR3 DNA sequence: TGTGCCAGCAGCCCCTTGTGGGGGCCGTTGGGAGATACGCAGTATTTT. Together with reference TRBV11-2 and TRBJ2-3, the CDR3 gives the full variable domain: EAGVAQSPRYKIIEKRQSVAFWCNPISGHATLYWYQQILGQGPKLLIQFQNNGVVDDSQLPKDRFSAERLKGVDSTLKIQPAKLEDSAVYLCASSPLWGPLGDTQYFGPGTRLTVL.

As concerns this clone: Other DNA sequences of this sample code for an identical CDR3. This chain joins TRBV5-4 and TRBJ2-7; 9 bases are a match to TRBD2. The CDR3 spans 13 residues. V trimming: 5 bases; J trimming: 1 base; junction bases outside the gene matches: 1. CDR1 is SGHNT, CDR2 YYREEE, per germline (reference sequence). The CDR3 is CASSLAGSYEQYF. The CDR3 DNA follows: TGTGCCAGCAGTCTAGCGGGATCCTACGAGCAGTACTTC.

This clone was picked up a small number of times. The V and J genes are TRBV20-1 and TRBJ1-4, with D hard to call. The germline V gene encodes CDR1 DFQATT and CDR2 SNEGSKA (reference sequence). The CDR3 has 11 residues. CDR3: CCGRTNEKLFF. The CDR3 DNA reads as TGCTGTGGGCGGACTAATGAAAAACTGTTTTTT.

The rearrangement links TRBV4-1 to TRBJ2-7; D is uncertain. CDR3 size: 16 residues. V was trimmed by 0 bases and J by 5 bases, leaving 17 bases between them. Germline-derived CDR1 and CDR2 are MGHRA and YSYEKL. CDR3 protein: CASSQDSWRSSNEQYF. Here the CDR3 DNA reads TGCGCCAGCAGCCAAGACAGTTGGCGGAGCTCTAACGAGCAGTACTTC.

Of note for this clone: The same CDR3 is also encoded by other DNA sequences in this sample. The chain uses TRBV30 and TRBJ1-2; no definite D call. The V gene's germline CDR1 is GTSNPN and CDR2 SVGIG (reference sequence). The germline V and J ends were trimmed by 0 bases and 4 bases, with 6 bases remaining between them. The CDR3 has 12 residues. The CDR3 region is CAWSVRGYGYTF. The DNA of the CDR3 is TGTGCCTGGAGTGTACGGGGCTATGGCTACACCTTC. Filled out from reference TRBV30 and TRBJ1-2, the complete variable domain reads SQTIHQWPATLVQPVGSPLSLECTVEGTSNPNLYWYRQAAGRGLQLLFYSVGIGQISSEVPQNLSASRPQDRQFILSSKKLLLSDSGFYLCAWSVRGYGYTFGSGTRLTVV.